The 25 T cell receptor beta chains listed next were all sequenced from one sample in a study of T cells after yellow fever vaccination. Each CDR3 protein is one row after TCRdb ran MiXCR on the 5' RACE reads. The table records more than 300,000 distinct CDR3 sequences, approximately 4.3% of them present only once. The specimen was PBMCs, collected 15 days after the yellow fever booster vaccination. Receptors were obtained from a man younger than 35 who received the YFV17D yellow fever vaccine.

This clonotype was counted ten times or more. This chain links TRBV5-1 with TRBJ1-1, with a possible D match to TRBD1 (6 bases). Per germline, CDR1 SGHRS and CDR2 YFSETQ. Trimming pared 0 bases from V and 4 bases from J, leaving 13 bases between. The CDR3 runs to 15 residues. CDR3: CASSLVGTGSTEAFF. The CDR3 nucleotides read TGCGCCAGCAGCTTGGTAGGTACAGGGAGCACTGAAGCTTTCTTT.

This clonotype was counted a few times. The chain combines TRBV18 with TRBJ2-3; no firm D call. V dropped 5 bases and J dropped 1 base, with 7 bases sitting between them. Germline V gene sequence: CDR1 KGHSH, CDR2 LQKENI. The CDR3 runs 13 residues. CDR3 in amino acids: CASSGKRTDTQYF. CDR3 DNA sequence: TGTGCCAGCTCAGGGAAGCGCACAGATACGCAGTATTTT.

This chain uses TRBV9 with TRBJ2-3; D gene uncertain. The V gene lost 0 bases and the J gene lost 5 bases, with 7 bases spanning the gap. Germline CDR1 is SGDLS and CDR2 is YYNGEE. The CDR3 length is 13 residues. For the CDR3, the DNA is TGTGCCAGCAGCGTAGATAGTCAAGATACGCAGTATTTT. Its protein is CASSVDSQDTQYF.

This clonotype was counted between two and nine times. This chain uses TRBV7-2 with TRBJ2-1; 11 bases map to TRBD2. This CDR3 comprises 15 residues. Germline trimming cut 5 bases from V and 6 bases from J; bases unmatched to any gene: 6. Germline lookup yields CDR1 SGHTA and CDR2 FQGNSA. For the CDR3, the DNA is TGTGCCAGCAGCGGTAGCGGGGGGGCCTCCAATGAGCAGTTCTTC. Its translation is CASSGSGGASNEQFF.

This clonotype was found many times. V and J are TRBV6-6 and TRBJ2-3; 7 nucleotides line up with TRBD2. CDR3 length equals 15 residues. CDR1 MNHNY and CDR2 SVGAGI come from the germline V gene (reference sequence). J lost 1 base, V lost 6 bases, and 7 bases had no gene match. CDR3 protein: CASSLTSGGTDTQYF. The DNA for the CDR3 is TGTGCCAGCAGCCTCACGAGCGGGGGCACAGATACGCAGTATTTT.

This clonotype was seen many times. The chain recombines TRBV27 with TRBJ2-7; 14 bases fit TRBD2. From germline, CDR1 is MNHEY and CDR2 SMNVEV (reference sequence). The CDR3 spans 15 residues. V dropped 4 bases and J dropped 6; count of bases not matched to a gene: 5. CDR3 bases: TGTGCCAGCAGTTCGGGACTAGCGGGGGTTGGCGAGCAGTACGTC. Translated: CASSSGLAGVGEQYV.

This sequence joins TRBV18 and TRBJ2-7; weak D call: TRBD1 (5 bases). Germline V gene sequence: CDR1 KGHSH, CDR2 LQKENI. The CDR3 extends over 13 amino acids. V was clipped by 2 bases and J by 0 bases, with 5 bases between them. DNA of the CDR3: TGTGCCAGCTCACCAAGGGGCTCCTACGAGCAGTACGTC. It translates to CASSPRGSYEQYV.

This clonotype showed up many times. The rearrangement uses TRBV7-2 and TRBJ1-2; D unclear. This CDR3 region has 14 residues. V lost 2 bases to trimming and J lost 0 bases, with 7 bases between them. Looked up from germline, CDR1 is SGHTA and CDR2 is FQGNSA. CDR3 sequence (DNA): TGTGCCAGCAGCTTAAACGGCCCTAACTATGGCTACACCTTC. Amino acids: CASSLNGPNYGYTF.

At least ten counts were recorded for this clonotype. This sequence joins TRBV10-3 and TRBJ2-1; 9 bases align to TRBD1. This CDR3 has 14 amino acids. V lost 5 bases, J lost 8 bases, and 7 bases stayed unmatched. CDR1 and CDR2 (germline): ENHRY, SYGVKD. The CDR3 DNA reads TGTGCCATCAGTTTGGGACAGGGTATCGATGAGCAGTTCTTC. This sequence encodes CAISLGQGIDEQFF.

The sample holds many counts of this clonotype. The chain joins TRBV5-1 to TRBJ2-1; 8 nucleotides align to TRBD2. The CDR3 consists of 15 residues. After removal of 4 bases from V and 5 bases from J, the junction contained 8 bases not matched to a gene. Germline assignment: CDR1 SGHRS and CDR2 YFSETQ. The CDR3 nucleotides read TGCGCCAGCAGCCGAGCGGGGCGGGGGGACAATGAGCAGTTCTTC. Amino acid sequence: CASSRAGRGDNEQFF.

This clonotype has a handful of counts. The chain couples TRBV4-3 to TRBJ2-6; no clear D. Germline V lookup: CDR1 LGHNA, CDR2 YSLEER. The CDR3 consists of 15 residues. V shed 1 base and J shed 2 bases, with 6 bases lying between them. The CDR3 DNA reads as TGCGCCAGCAGCCAAGGGTGGACTGGGGCCAACGTCCTGACTTTC. Protein sequence: CASSQGWTGANVLTF.

This clonotype has a handful of counts. The chain employs TRBV10-3 and TRBJ2-7; D is unresolved. From germline, CDR1 is ENHRY and CDR2 SYGVKD. V lost 8 bases, J lost 2 bases, and 13 bases lay in between. The length of the CDR3 is 13 residues. The CDR3 DNA is TGTGCCATCCAACCAGACACCACCTACGAGCAGTACTTC. Translated: CAIQPDTTYEQYF.

In this sample, this clonotype turned up many times. The rearrangement links TRBV4-1 to TRBJ2-4; D is ambiguous. V shed 0 bases and J shed 1 base, with 19 bases lying between them. The CDR3 contains 19 residues. The V gene's germline CDR1 is MGHRA and CDR2 YSYEKL. The CDR3 DNA follows: TGCGCCAGCAGCCAAGAACGTGAGCTCGCTCGAATGGCCAAAAACATTCAGTACTTC. Protein: CASSQERELARMAKNIQYF.

The chain joins TRBV7-2 to TRBJ2-5; D not certain. This CDR3 region has 14 residues. In germline, CDR1 is SGHTA, CDR2 FQGNSA. The germline V and J ends were trimmed by 5 bases and 5 bases, with 15 bases remaining between them. The CDR3 is CASSRSRAWETQYF. CDR3 nucleotides: TGTGCCAGCAGCCGTTCACGAGCGTGGGAGACCCAGTACTTC.

The sample holds many counts of this clonotype. This chain links TRBV7-2 with TRBJ2-7; D gene ambiguous. The CDR3 extends over 13 amino acids. CDR1 and CDR2 from the germline V gene are SGHTA and FQGNSA. Between the trimmed V and J ends, which lost 4 bases and 3 bases, there was a span of 10 bases. CDR3 bases: TGTGCCAGCAGCTCCGGACGATTCTACGAGCAGTACTTC. It translates to CASSSGRFYEQYF. Full variable domain (rest looked up from reference TRBV7-2 and TRBJ2-7): GAGVSQSPSNKVTEKGKDVELRCDPISGHTALYWYRQSLGQGLEFLIYFQGNSAPDKSGLPSDRFSAERTGGSVSTLTIQRTQQEDSAVYLCASSSGRFYEQYFGPGTRLTVT.

Worth noting for this clonotype: Mismatch with germline at one junction end may stem from a read error. J is TRBJ2-3 and V is TRBV7-2, with D maybe TRBD2 (6 bases). The CDR3 covers 12 residues. The V gene's germline CDR1 is SGHTA and CDR2 FQGNSA. The CDR3 here is CAICPPGDTHYF. The CDR3 nucleotides read TGTGCCATCTGCCCCCCGGGGGATACGCATTATTTT.

V is TRBV11-2 and J is TRBJ2-1; TRBD2 is a possible D gene (6 bases). This CDR3 has 17 residues. CDR1 SGHAT and CDR2 FQNNGV come from the germline V gene. V lost 1 base and J 2 bases, leaving 15 bases between the germline ends. The chain's CDR3 is CASSLGRGRDAYNEQFF. The CDR3 DNA is TGTGCCAGCAGCTTAGGGCGGGGTAGGGACGCCTACAATGAGCAGTTCTTC.

This clonotype showed up many times. The rearrangement joins TRBV13 to TRBJ2-7; D could derive from TRBD1 or TRBD2 (5 bases each). Germline-derived CDR1 and CDR2 are PRHDT and FYEKMQ (reference sequence). The CDR3 totals 9 residues. The DNA of the CDR3 is TGTGCCAGCCCCGGGACCGGGGTTGTC. This sequence encodes CASPGTGVV.

The chain links TRBV6-5 to TRBJ2-1; 7 bases map to TRBD1. The trim removed 0 bases at V and 8 bases at J, leaving 7 bases unmatched. The CDR3 is made up of 15 amino acids. Germline CDR1 is MNHEY and CDR2 is SVGAGI. CDR3 in DNA: TGTGCCAGCAGTTACTCTAGACAGGGCGGCGATGAGCAGTTCTTC. It yields the protein CASSYSRQGGDEQFF.

J is TRBJ2-1 and V is TRBV14; TRBD1 is a possible D gene (5 bases). This CDR3 contains 16 residues. The germline V and J ends were trimmed by 4 bases and 0 bases, with 13 bases remaining between them. CDR1 and CDR2 from the germline V gene are SGHDN and FVKESK. The CDR3 DNA is TGTGCCAGCAGCCCGGGTCGGACACCCTCCTACAATGAGCAGTTCTTC. Protein sequence: CASSPGRTPSYNEQFF.

A few counts support this clonotype. This chain uses TRBV2 with TRBJ2-7, with 15 bases lining up with TRBD2. Losses at the gene ends were 2 bases for V and 9 bases for J; bases not matched to a gene: 5. The CDR3 is 15 residues long. Germline CDR1 SNHLY, CDR2 FYNNEI. This CDR3 is CASSERGLAGGTQYF. The CDR3 nucleotides read TGTGCCAGCAGTGAACGGGGACTAGCGGGGGGTACGCAGTACTTC.

This clonotype was seen many times. The genes are TRBV7-9 and TRBJ2-2, with D unclear. The CDR3 has 15 amino acids. Germline V gives CDR1 SEHNR, CDR2 FQNEAQ (reference sequence). The V gene lost 3 bases and the J gene lost 2 bases, with 10 bases spanning the gap. The CDR3 spells CASSFSMINTGELFF. In DNA form, the CDR3 reads TGTGCCAGCAGCTTTAGTATGATCAACACCGGGGAGCTGTTTTTT.

This clonotype has just a few counts. This chain connects TRBV12-3 or TRBV12-4 to TRBJ2-3; D unclear. V was cut by 8 bases and J by 4 bases, with 16 bases left in between. The CDR3 loop spans 14 amino acids. The CDR3 DNA is TGTGCCAGCTCCGAGCAGAGTCCACCAGATACGCAGTATTTT. Translated: CASSEQSPPDTQYF.

This clonotype appeared a few times. The rearrangement links TRBV4-1 to TRBJ2-3; D perhaps matches TRBD1 (5 bases). The CDR3 is made up of 16 amino acids. CDR1 and CDR2 from the germline V gene are MGHRA and YSYEKL. V was pared by 4 bases and J by 0 bases, with 14 bases between. The CDR3 is CASSPQGRPSTDTQYF. In DNA form, the CDR3 reads TGCGCCAGCAGCCCCCAGGGAAGGCCAAGCACAGATACGCAGTATTTT.

This clonotype was observed many times. The CDR3 here is CASSVSPVTGDSGEQFF. Here the CDR3 DNA reads TGTGCCAGCAGCGTATCCCCAGTCACGGGGGATAGCGGTGAGCAGTTCTTC. The chain employs TRBV9 and TRBJ2-1, with TRBD2 as a possible D gene (6 bases). Trimming removed 1 base from V and 9 bases from J, with 23 bases in between. The CDR3 consists of 17 residues. Germline V gives CDR1 SGDLS, CDR2 YYNGEE.